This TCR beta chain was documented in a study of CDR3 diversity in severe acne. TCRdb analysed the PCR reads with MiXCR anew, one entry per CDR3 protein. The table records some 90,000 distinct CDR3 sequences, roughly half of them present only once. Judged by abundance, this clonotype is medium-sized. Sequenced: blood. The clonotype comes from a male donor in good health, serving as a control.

The CDR3 nucleotides are TGTGCCAGCAGCCCAACCCCGGGGGAGACCCAGTACTTC. Translating it yields CASSPTPGETQYF. The chain has TRBV4-2 and TRBJ2-5; weak D call: TRBD2 (5 bases). Looked up from germline, CDR1 is LGHNA and CDR2 is YNFKEQ. There are 13 residues in the CDR3. V was pared by 4 bases and J by 5 bases, with 11 bases between.